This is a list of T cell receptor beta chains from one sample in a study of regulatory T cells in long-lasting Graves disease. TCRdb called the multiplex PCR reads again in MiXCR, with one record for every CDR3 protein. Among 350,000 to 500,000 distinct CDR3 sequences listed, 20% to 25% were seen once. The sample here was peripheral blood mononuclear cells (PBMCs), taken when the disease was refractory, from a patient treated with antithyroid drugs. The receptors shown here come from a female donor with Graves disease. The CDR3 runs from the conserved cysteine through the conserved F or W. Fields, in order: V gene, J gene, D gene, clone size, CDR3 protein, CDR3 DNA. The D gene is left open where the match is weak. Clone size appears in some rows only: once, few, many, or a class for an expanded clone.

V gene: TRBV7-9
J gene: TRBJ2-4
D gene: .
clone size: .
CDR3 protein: CASSLVEGIQYF
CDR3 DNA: TGTGCCAGCAGCTTAGTCGAGGGTATTCAGTACTTC

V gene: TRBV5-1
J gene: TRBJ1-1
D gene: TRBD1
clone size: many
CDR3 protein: CASSLDTLWTGGTLNTEAFF
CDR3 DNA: TGCGCCAGCAGCTTAGATACTTTATGGACAGGGGGCACTTTGAACACTGAAGCTTTCTTT

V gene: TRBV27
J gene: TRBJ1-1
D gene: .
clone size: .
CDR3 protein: CVSSLGDAYTEAFF
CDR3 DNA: TGTGTCAGCAGTTTAGGGGACGCTTACACTGAAGCTTTCTTT

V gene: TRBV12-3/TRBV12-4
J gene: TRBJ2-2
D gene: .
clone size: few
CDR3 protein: CASRGGGGLGELFF
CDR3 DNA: TGTGCCAGCAGGGGGGGCGGGGGCTTAGGGGAGCTGTTTTTT

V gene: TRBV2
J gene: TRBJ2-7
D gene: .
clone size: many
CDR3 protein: CASSERVVSYEQYF
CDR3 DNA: TGTGCCAGCAGTGAACGGGTCGTATCCTACGAGCAGTACTTC

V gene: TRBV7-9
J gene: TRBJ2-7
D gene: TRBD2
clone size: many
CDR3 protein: CASRREGVYEQYF
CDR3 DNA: TGTGCCTCACGGCGGGAGGGTGTCTACGAGCAGTACTTC

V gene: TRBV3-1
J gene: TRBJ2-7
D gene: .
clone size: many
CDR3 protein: CASSHLRRNYEQYF
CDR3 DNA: TGTGCCAGCAGCCACCTTCGACGCAACTACGAGCAGTACTTC

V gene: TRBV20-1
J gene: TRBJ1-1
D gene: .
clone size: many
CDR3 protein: CSARSRILNTEAFF
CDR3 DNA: TGCAGTGCTAGATCGAGGATACTGAACACTGAAGCTTTCTTT

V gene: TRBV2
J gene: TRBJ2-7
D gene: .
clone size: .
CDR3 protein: CASRQSYEQYF
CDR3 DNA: TGTGCCAGCAGGCAGTCCTACGAGCAGTACTTC

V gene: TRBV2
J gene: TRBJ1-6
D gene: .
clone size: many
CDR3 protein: CASTEGTPISSYNSPLHF
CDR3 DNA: TGTGCCAGCACGGAAGGGACACCGATTAGCTCCTATAATTCACCCCTCCACTTT

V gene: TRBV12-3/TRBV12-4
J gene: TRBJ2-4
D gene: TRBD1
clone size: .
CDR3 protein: CASRLQGVALAKNIQYF
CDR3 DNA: TGTGCCAGCAGACTTCAGGGGGTAGCGCTAGCCAAAAACATTCAGTACTTC

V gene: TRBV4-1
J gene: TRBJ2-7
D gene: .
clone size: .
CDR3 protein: CASSQEWSGEQYF
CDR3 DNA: TGCGCCAGCAGCCAAGAGTGGTCCGGCGAGCAGTACTTC

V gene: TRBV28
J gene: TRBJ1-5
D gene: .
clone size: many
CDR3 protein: CASSKSRAQNSNQPQHF
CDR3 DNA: TGTGCCAGCAGCAAATCCCGTGCACAGAATAGCAATCAGCCCCAGCATTTT

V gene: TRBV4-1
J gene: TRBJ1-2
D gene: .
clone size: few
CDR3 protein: CASSQDTGNYGYTF
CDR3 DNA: TGCGCCAGCAGCCAAGATACGGGTAACTATGGCTACACCTTC

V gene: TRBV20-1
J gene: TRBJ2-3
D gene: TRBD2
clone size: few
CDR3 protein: CSALKVLSGKADTQYF
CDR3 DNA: TGCAGTGCCCTAAAAGTGCTTAGCGGGAAGGCAGATACGCAGTATTTT

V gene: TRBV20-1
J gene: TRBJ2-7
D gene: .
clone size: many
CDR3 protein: CSASSRAYYEQYF
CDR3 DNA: TGCAGTGCTAGCTCCCGGGCCTACTACGAGCAGTACTTC

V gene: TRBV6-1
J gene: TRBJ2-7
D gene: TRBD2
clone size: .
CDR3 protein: CASRPPGLVSYEQYF
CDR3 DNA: TGTGCCAGCAGACCGCCGGGACTAGTCTCCTACGAGCAGTACTTC

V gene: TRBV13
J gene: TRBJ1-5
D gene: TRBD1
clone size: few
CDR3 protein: CASSLTYGTAYPRGQPQHF
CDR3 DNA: TGTGCCAGCAGCTTAACTTACGGGACAGCCTATCCTCGGGGTCAGCCCCAGCATTTT

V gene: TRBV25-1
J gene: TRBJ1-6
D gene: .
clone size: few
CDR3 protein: CASGLKEGTPLHF
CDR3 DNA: TGTGCCAGCGGTTTAAAGGAGGGGACACCCCTCCACTTT

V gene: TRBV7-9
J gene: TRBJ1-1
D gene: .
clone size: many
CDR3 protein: CASSLAVGSRTEAFF
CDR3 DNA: TGTGCCAGCAGCTTAGCCGTAGGTAGCCGGACTGAAGCTTTCTTT

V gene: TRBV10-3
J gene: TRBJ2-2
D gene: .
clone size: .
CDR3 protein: CAILQGRTGELFF
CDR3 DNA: TGTGCCATCCTACAGGGTAGGACCGGGGAGCTGTTTTTT

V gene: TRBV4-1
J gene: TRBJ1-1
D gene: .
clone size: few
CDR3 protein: CASSQWDNTEAFF
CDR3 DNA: TGCGCCAGCAGCCAGTGGGACAACACTGAAGCTTTCTTT